The 15 T cell receptor beta chains listed next were all sequenced from one sample in a study of blood T cell repertoires in COVID-19. This table comes from immunoSEQ multiplex PCR, and its TCRdb copy is limited to in-frame clones, with some not included. Among some 220,000 clones listed, less than 85% were seen once. Sequences were obtained from peripheral blood. The receptor source for this set is an older woman with acute or convalescent COVID-19.

With respect to this clone: A junction end diverges from the germline sequence, so it may reflect a read error. The chain is built from TRBV6-5 and TRBJ2-3, with unresolved D. The CDR3 runs to 14 residues. Per germline, CDR1 MNHEY and CDR2 SVGAGI. The CDR3 is CASSHSPSEDTQYF. In DNA, the CDR3 is TGTGCCAGCAGTCACTCGCCTAGTGAAGATACGCAGTATTTT.

This clone was detected only a few times. This chain uses TRBV10-2 with TRBJ1-6, with 7 bases fitting TRBD1. The V and J ends lost 7 bases and 8 bases, in that order; junction bases with no gene match: 5. The germline V gene encodes CDR1 WSHSY and CDR2 SAAADI. The CDR3 has 13 residues. The CDR3: CASNEGTDSPLHF. For the CDR3, the DNA is TGCGCCAGCAACGAGGGGACAGATTCACCCCTCCACTTT.

This chain uses TRBV3-1 (or the pseudogene TRBV3-2) with TRBJ2-1; TRBD2 might be the D (6 bases). Germline V CDR1 and CDR2: LGHDT, YNNKEL (reference sequence). The CDR3 covers 15 residues. Between the trimmed V and J ends, which lost 3 bases and 1 base, there was a span of 10 bases. The DNA for the CDR3 is TGTGCCAGCAGCCACGGGGGAACTTCCTACAATGAGCAGTTCTTC. Translation gives CASSHGGTSYNEQFF.

This clone was seen only once. The V call is TRBV9, the J call TRBJ2-5, with a tentative D call TRBD1 (6 bases). The CDR3 is 14 residues long. Between the trimmed V and J ends, which lost 6 bases and 4 bases, there was a span of 16 bases. Germline V gives CDR1 SGDLS, CDR2 YYNGEE. CDR3 nucleotides: TGTGCCAGCACCCAGGGGCCTGGGATAGAGACCCAGTACTTC. The encoded protein is CASTQGPGIETQYF. The full variable domain, rest sourced from reference TRBV9 and TRBJ2-5, is DSGVTQTPKHLITATGQRVTLRCSPRSGDLSVYWYQQSLDQGLQFLIQYYNGEERAKGNILERFSAQQFPDLHSELNLSSLELGDSALYFCASTQGPGIETQYFGPGTRLLVL.

The CDR3 sequence: CASRVVQGITDTQYF. CDR3 in DNA: TGTGCCAGCAGAGTGGTACAGGGGATCACAGATACGCAGTATTTT. The chain links TRBV27 to TRBJ2-3, with 7 bases that match TRBD1. Germline trimming cut 6 bases from V and 2 bases from J; bases unmatched to any gene: 8. The V gene's germline CDR1 is MNHEY and CDR2 SMNVEV (reference sequence). The CDR3 covers 15 residues.

The chain uses TRBV2 and TRBJ2-5; 7 bases fit TRBD1. This CDR3 has 19 residues. Germline CDR1 and CDR2: SNHLY and FYNNEI. The J segment lost 2 bases and the V segment lost 6 bases, leaving 21 bases of the junction unmatched. Written as DNA, the CDR3 is TGTGCCAGCAGAACAGGGGACCGGGTTAACGGCATTAGGCAAGAGACCCAGTACTTC. Its protein product is CASRTGDRVNGIRQETQYF.

This clone occurred a few times. CDR3 amino acids: CASSSRGRGGSYEQYF. CDR3 bases: TGTGCCAGCAGTTCTCGAGGGAGGGGGGGATCCTACGAGCAGTACTTC. The chain carries TRBV27 and TRBJ2-7; D is perhaps TRBD2 (7 bases). CDR3 size: 16 residues. Germline V CDR1 and CDR2: MNHEY, SMNVEV (reference sequence). Trimming left V 4 bases short and J 1 base short, with 17 bases between.

This rearrangement joins TRBV7-2 to TRBJ2-5; tentatively, D is TRBD2 (6 bases). Trimming took off 2 bases at V and 5 bases at J, with 12 bases between the two ends. This CDR3 spans 14 amino acids. The germline CDR1 and CDR2 sequences are SGHTA and FQGNSA. CDR3: CASSLRSGGETQYF. In nucleotides, the CDR3 is TGTGCCAGCAGCTTAAGGTCCGGAGGGGAGACCCAGTACTTC.

The chain uses TRBV5-1 and TRBJ2-2, with 8 bases fitting TRBD1. Trimming took 6 bases from V and 4 from J; bases not matched to a gene: 5. Per the germline V gene, CDR1 is SGHRS and CDR2 is YFSETQ. CDR3 length equals 14 residues. In DNA form, the CDR3 reads TGCGCCAGCACAACGACAGGGGTCACCGGGGAGCTGTTTTTT. Protein: CASTTTGVTGELFF.

This clone was picked up a small number of times. The chain recombines TRBV11-2 with TRBJ2-1; 9 bases agree with TRBD1. V dropped 4 bases and J dropped 6; count of bases not matched to a gene: 1. The CDR3 has 13 residues. CDR1 and CDR2 (germline): SGHAT, FQNNGV. Here the CDR3 DNA reads TGTGCCAGCAGCTCGGACAGGGGCAATGAGCAGTTCTTC. Protein product: CASSSDRGNEQFF.

V gene TRBV7-2 combines with J gene TRBJ2-2; no reliable D call. The CDR3 is 15 residues long. The V end lost 3 bases, the J end lost 6 bases, and 14 bases lay between the germline ends. The germline V gene encodes CDR1 SGHTA and CDR2 FQGNSA. Here the CDR3 DNA reads TGTGCCAGCAGCTTTTCCGTAGAGGTTTCCGGGGAGCTGTTTTTT. Its protein product is CASSFSVEVSGELFF.

The chain is built from TRBV5-1 and TRBJ2-2; 7 bases are a match to TRBD1. The CDR3 covers 16 residues. Germline V CDR1 and CDR2: SGHRS, YFSETQ. Trimming at V came to 2 bases and at J to 0 bases, leaving 4 bases not matched to a gene. This CDR3 reads CASSFRTGTNTGELFF. CDR3 coding DNA: TGCGCCAGCAGCTTCCGGACAGGAACGAACACCGGGGAGCTGTTTTTT.

The CDR3 DNA reads as TGTGCCAGCAGCGTAAGAGCGGGGGGGAACACCGGGGAGCTGTTTTTT. Residues: CASSVRAGGNTGELFF. The V call is TRBV9, the J call TRBJ2-2; the match to TRBD2 covers 9 bases. This CDR3 is built from 16 residues. CDR1 and CDR2 (germline): SGDLS, YYNGEE. With V trimmed by 1 base and J by 1 base, 2 bases remained unmatched.

This clone came up once. This CDR3 is also generated by other DNA sequences in the sample. The chain carries TRBV19 and TRBJ2-1, with 9 bases fitting TRBD2. J gave up 0 bases and V 5 bases, and 5 bases lay outside the gene matches. Germline CDR1 is LNHDA and CDR2 is SQIVND (reference sequence). The CDR3 is 16 residues long. This CDR3 reads CASSLLAGSSYNEQFF. As DNA, the CDR3 is TGTGCCAGTAGTCTCCTAGCGGGGAGCTCCTACAATGAGCAGTTCTTC.

The chain is built from TRBV6-5 and TRBJ1-1; TRBD1 is a possible D gene (5 bases). CDR1 and CDR2 (germline): MNHEY, SVGAGI. The CDR3 extends over 14 amino acids. Here the CDR3 DNA reads TGTGTCGGCGGTAGCGGGGGATGGGAAAGTGGAGGTTTCTTT. It specifies CVGGSGGWESGGFF.